This section outlines one T cell receptor (beta chain) sequence together with its context. With V trimmed by 6 bases and J by 6 bases, 5 bases remained unmatched. The length of the CDR3 is 14 residues. Germline CDR1 is SEHNR and CDR2 is FQNEAQ (reference sequence). Seattle's cohort entered during active infection and was followed longitudinally. The sample comes from a study of blood T cell repertoires in COVID-19. Study summary: Samples taken during acute and convalescent COVID-19 were collected in the United States, Italy and Spain.

In the original analysis: Amplifying reference gene primers gave estimates of nucleated cell counts. The repertoire was sequenced with immunoSEQ multiplex PCR; TCRdb's copy has only in-frame clones and lacks some. The DNA gave D and trimming, while V, J and clone size come from that table. The sample records about 200,000 clones, about 93% being singletons. Sequenced: peripheral blood. The chain recombines TRBV7-9 with TRBJ1-6; 7 nucleotides line up with TRBD1. The sequence was obtained from a man aged 55 to 70 with COVID-19, enrolled during active disease. CDR3 sequence (DNA): TGTGCCAGCAGTACCCGGGACAGTAATTCACCCCTCCACTTT. Translation: CASSTRDSNSPLHF.